These 8 T cell receptor beta chains share one sample of origin, sequenced in a study of T-cell reconstitution after alpha-beta-depleted transplantation in children (dated by TCRdb to 2016 to 2017). Library prep was done by PCR. The listed sequencing device is Illumina HiSeq 2500. TCR library preparation used molecular barcoding, with unique molecular identifiers applied to normalize quantification of the TCRbeta repertoire. Using fastp trimming at Q25 and MiXCR clonotype assembly, TCRdb reanalyzed the public sequencing data and kept in-frame beta chains. CDR3 protein duplicates are merged, each entry listing the most common genes and DNA. The sample data list roughly 160,000 distinct CDR3 sequences, and 11% of these were observed just once. Clones ranked in the top ten supply less than 15% of the sample. Reading the label with the study, this specimen's treatment or condition is: allogeneic hematopoietic cell transplantation with graft depleted of TCRalphabeta T cells and CD19 B cells.

Material: PBMCs, obtained before TCRalphabeta/CD19-depleted stem cell transplant. These receptor sequences come from a boy aged 2 to 10 with acute myeloid leukemia, due to receive a stem cell transplant.

This clonotype was counted many times. This chain uses TRBV29-1 with TRBJ2-3, with D perhaps TRBD1 or TRBD2 (6 bases each). This CDR3 is 13 amino acids long. CDR1 SQVTM and CDR2 ANQGSEA come from the germline V gene. Trimming left V 7 bases short and J 5 bases short, with 16 bases between. CDR3 amino acids: CSGRGGNLDTQYF. The CDR3 DNA is TGCAGCGGCCGAGGGGGGAATTTAGATACGCAGTATTTT.

This clonotype has at least ten counts. The rearrangement joins TRBV19 to TRBJ2-7; no firm D call. The CDR3 length is 13 residues. Trimming shortened V by 8 bases and J by 0 bases, and 11 bases separated the two germline ends. Germline values: CDR1 LNHDA, CDR2 SQIVND (reference sequence). This chain's CDR3 is CASSASVSYEQYF. CDR3 in DNA: TGTGCCAGTTCGGCGAGCGTCTCCTACGAGCAGTACTTC. The full variable domain, rest sourced from reference TRBV19 and TRBJ2-7, is DGGITQSPKYLFRKEGQNVTLSCEQNLNHDAMYWYRQDPGQGLRLIYYSQIVNDFQKGDIAEGYSVSREKKESFPLTVTSAQKNPTAFYLCASSASVSYEQYFGPGTRLTVT.

A note on this clonotype: Given a much more abundant clone one base away, this may be a read error. V and J are TRBV5-1 and TRBJ2-2; possible D gene TRBD1, 5 bases. CDR3 length: 15 amino acids. Germline V gene data show CDR1 as SGHRS and CDR2 as YFSETQ. V shed 4 bases and J shed 6 bases, with 16 bases lying between them. DNA of the CDR3: TGCGCCAGCAGCACGAGACAGCGTGTCGCCGGGGAGCTGTTTTTT. It yields the protein CASSTRQRVAGELFF.

There are many counts of this clonotype. The chain employs TRBV7-3 and TRBJ1-1; maybe TRBD1 (5 bases). Germline CDR1 is SGHTA and CDR2 is FQGTGA. The CDR3 is made up of 13 amino acids. The V end was cut by 3 bases, the J end by 6 bases, with 11 bases between. CDR3 sequence: CASSLNQGSEAFF. The CDR3 nucleotides are TGTGCCAGCAGCTTGAACCAGGGTTCTGAAGCTTTCTTT.

This clonotype was detected many times. The V and J genes are TRBV4-1 and TRBJ1-5; 7 positions match TRBD1. The V gene's germline CDR1 is MGHRA and CDR2 YSYEKL. Germline trimming cut 2 bases from V and 8 bases from J; bases unmatched to any gene: 9. This CDR3 is built from 15 residues. CDR3: CASSQHGTDLEPQHF. CDR3 coding DNA: TGCGCCAGCAGCCAACACGGGACAGACCTTGAGCCCCAGCATTTT.

This clonotype was recorded many times. This chain links TRBV7-9 with TRBJ2-1; possibly TRBD1 for D (6 bases). Germline-derived CDR1 and CDR2 are SEHNR and FQNEAQ (reference sequence). The length of the CDR3 is 10 residues. Trimming removed 6 bases from V and 15 bases from J, with 12 bases in between. In nucleotides, the CDR3 is TGTGCCAGCAGTGACAGGAGGCCGTTCTTC. Its translation is CASSDRRPFF.

There are many counts of this clonotype. The chain carries TRBV7-6 and TRBJ2-3; 10 bases line up with TRBD1. CDR1 and CDR2 (germline): SGHVS, FNYEAQ. The junction had 8 bases not matched to a gene; V was cut back by 5 bases and J by 0 bases. The CDR3 has 17 amino acids. CDR3 nucleotide sequence: TGTGCCAGCAGCATAAAAGGGACAGGGGAAAGCACAGATACGCAGTATTTT. This encodes CASSIKGTGESTDTQYF.

This clonotype appeared many times. The chain employs TRBV6-5 and TRBJ1-5, with 9 bases aligning to TRBD1. The CDR3 contains 13 residues. The junction had 3 bases not matched to a gene; V was cut back by 6 bases and J by 6 bases. In germline, CDR1 is MNHEY, CDR2 SVGAGI. CDR3 protein: CASRRQGGQPQHF. CDR3 nucleotide sequence: TGTGCCAGCAGACGACAGGGGGGTCAGCCCCAGCATTTT.